The 8 T cell receptor beta chains below were found in one sample sequenced in a study of CD8+ T cells in alopecia areata. The treatment denotes: oral pan-JAK inhibitor, 5-10 mg twice daily. RNA extraction was followed by reverse transcription into cDNA, which acted as the sequencing template. Profiled with immunoSEQ multiplex PCR; TCRdb holds only in-frame clones, not every one. The sample comprises roughly 120,000 clones, 53% of which are singletons, and 0.45% to 0.5% rests with the top ten. The sample in question was CD4+ T cells sorted from blood, obtained at week 4, from a patient treated with tofacitinib. The receptors stem from a human donor with alopecia areata.

The chain is built from TRBV29-1 and TRBJ1-5, with D unresolved. Per the germline V gene, CDR1 is SQVTM and CDR2 is ANQGSEA. V dropped 7 bases and J dropped 2 bases, with 12 bases sitting between them. The CDR3 runs to 13 residues. The DNA of the CDR3 is TGCAGCGCCATGACCGGGGGCAATCAGCCCCAGCATTTT. Encoded protein: CSAMTGGNQPQHF. The whole variable domain, remainder taken from reference TRBV29-1 and TRBJ1-5, is SAVISQKPSRDICQRGTSLTIQCQVDSQVTMMFWYRQQPGQSLTLIATANQGSEATYESGFVIDKFPISRPNLTFSTLTVSNMSPEDSSIYLCSAMTGGNQPQHFGDGTRLSIL.

V gene TRBV4-1 combines with J gene TRBJ2-7; TRBD2 agrees at 8 bases. Germline values: CDR1 MGHRA, CDR2 YSYEKL. The V gene end was trimmed by 1 base and the J gene end by 6 bases; junction bases not matched to a gene: 5. CDR3 length: 14 residues. In DNA, the CDR3 is TGCGCCAGCAGCCAAGCCCGGGGGGGGCGCGAGCAGTACTTC. It is translated as CASSQARGGREQYF.

This clone turned up a few times. The chain combines TRBV29-1 with TRBJ2-7; unclear D gene. With 5 bases removed from V and 5 bases from J, the gap between germline ends came to 16 bases. CDR3 length: 13 amino acids. Per germline, CDR1 SQVTM and CDR2 ANQGSEA. The CDR3 DNA reads TGCAGCGTTAAGCCTCTAACTGGCCACGAGCAGTACTTC. As protein: CSVKPLTGHEQYF.

V is TRBV7-8 and J is TRBJ2-4; no clear D. The CDR3 contains 13 residues. Germline assignment: CDR1 SGHVS and CDR2 FQNEAQ. V gave up 3 bases and J gave up 7 bases, with 10 bases separating them. In DNA form, the CDR3 reads TGTGCCAGCAGCTTTTCGGGTCGGAACATTCAGTACTTC. It codes for CASSFSGRNIQYF.

This clone was seen a single time. The chain joins TRBV7-9 to TRBJ2-7; 12 bases agree with TRBD2. The CDR3 has 19 residues. Per germline, CDR1 SEHNR and CDR2 FQNEAQ (reference sequence). The V and J ends lost 2 bases and 0 bases, in that order; junction bases with no gene match: 11. The DNA for the CDR3 is TGTGCCAGCAGCTTACTCATAGGACTAGCGGGGCCCTCCTCCTACGAGCAGTACTTC. The encoded protein is CASSLLIGLAGPSSYEQYF.

This clone was detected only a few times. The rearrangement links TRBV18 to TRBJ2-3, with 7 bases lining up with TRBD1. The J segment lost 3 bases and the V segment lost 0 bases, leaving 9 bases of the junction unmatched. Germline V gene lookup returns CDR1 KGHSH and CDR2 LQKENI. The CDR3 totals 17 residues. Here the CDR3 reads CASSPPTGDPRTDTQYF. The CDR3, as DNA: TGTGCCAGCTCACCACCTACAGGGGATCCTAGGACAGATACGCAGTATTTT.

This clone was detected a few times. Other DNA sequences of this sample code for an identical CDR3. The rearrangement joins TRBV5-1 to TRBJ2-3, with D unclear. The V end lost 4 bases, the J end lost 2 bases, and 5 bases lay between the germline ends. This CDR3 contains 12 residues. Per germline, CDR1 SGHRS and CDR2 YFSETQ. CDR3 loop: CASSVTTDTQYF. The CDR3 DNA sequence: TGCGCCAGCAGCGTGACCACAGATACGCAGTATTTT.

V gene TRBV5-1 combines with J gene TRBJ1-1; 10 positions match TRBD1. CDR1 is SGHRS and CDR2 is YFSETQ in the germline V gene. Trimming took 4 bases from V and 0 from J; bases not matched to a gene: 3. This CDR3 spans 15 amino acids. CDR3 in amino acids: CASSGTGDVNTEAFF. In nucleotides, the CDR3 is TGCGCCAGCAGCGGGACAGGGGACGTGAACACTGAAGCTTTCTTT.